Listed below are T cell receptor beta chains from one sample, sequenced in a study of T cell repertoires in aging, cancer and after chemotherapy. One entry per CDR3 protein results from TCRdb running MiXCR on the multiplex PCR reads. This sample yields under 3,000 distinct CDR3 sequences, of which 54% are seen a single time; about 70% belongs to the top ten. The sample taken for sequencing was blood. The source of these receptors is a human donor with a blood cancer. The CDR3 runs from the conserved cysteine through the conserved F or W. The order of the fields is CDR3 protein, CDR3 DNA, V gene, D gene, J gene, clone size. The D gene is left open where the match is weak. Not all rows give a size; the values are once, few, many and, for expanded clones, a class.

CDR3: CATSHRGSSSYNEQFF
DNA: TGTGCCACCAGCCACAGGGGAAGTAGCTCCTACAATGAGCAGTTCTTC
V: TRBV6-5
D: TRBD1
J: TRBJ2-1
size: .

CDR3: CAWSSTGSTGELFF
DNA: TGTGCCTGGAGCTCTACAGGGAGCACCGGGGAGCTGTTTTTT
V: TRBV30
D: .
J: TRBJ2-2
size: .

CDR3: CSVETGSGQPQHF
DNA: TGCAGCGTTGAAACAGGGTCCGGTCAGCCCCAGCATTTT
V: TRBV29-1
D: .
J: TRBJ1-5
size: .

CDR3: CASRLGFGPKTTTNEKLFF
DNA: TGTGCCAGCAGATTAGGATTTGGACCGAAGACTACAACTAATGAAAAACTGTTTTTT
V: TRBV7-2
D: .
J: TRBJ1-4
size: .

CDR3: CASSPRVQGNTGELFF
DNA: TGTGCCAGCTCACCACGGGTACAGGGGAACACCGGGGAGCTGTTTTTT
V: TRBV18
D: .
J: TRBJ2-2
size: few

CDR3: CASSFRVYTEAFF
DNA: TGTGCCAGCAGTTTCAGGGTCTACACTGAAGCTTTCTTT
V: TRBV6-5
D: .
J: TRBJ1-1
size: .

CDR3: CASSTATGRNTEAFF
DNA: TGTGCCAGTAGTACGGCGACAGGTAGGAACACTGAAGCTTTCTTT
V: TRBV19
D: .
J: TRBJ1-1
size: .

CDR3: CASILAKRDSYEQYF
DNA: TGTGCCAGCATTCTAGCGAAAAGAGACAGCTACGAGCAGTACTTC
V: TRBV5-6
D: .
J: TRBJ2-7
size: .

CDR3: CASSFPSSGPNTGELFF
DNA: TGTGCCAGCAGCTTCCCCTCGAGCGGGCCGAACACCGGGGAGCTGTTTTTT
V: TRBV7-2
D: .
J: TRBJ2-2
size: large

CDR3: CAWSWVSDNEQFF
DNA: TGTGCCTGGAGTTGGGTTTCGGACAATGAGCAGTTCTTC
V: TRBV30
D: .
J: TRBJ2-1
size: .

CDR3: CASSPKDSNSGNTIYF
DNA: TGTGCCAGCTCACCTAAGGACAGCAACTCTGGAAACACCATATATTTT
V: TRBV18
D: .
J: TRBJ1-3
size: .

CDR3: CASSIGDIYQPQHF
DNA: TGTGCCAGTAGTATCGGAGACATATATCAGCCCCAGCATTTT
V: TRBV19
D: .
J: TRBJ1-5
size: .

CDR3: CASSLDGRGRDTQYF
DNA: TGTGCCAGCAGTTTAGATGGCAGGGGGCGAGATACGCAGTATTTT
V: TRBV12-3/TRBV12-4
D: TRBD1
J: TRBJ2-3
size: .

CDR3: CASRDQGGGQPQHF
DNA: TGTGCCAGTAGAGATCAGGGAGGTGGACAGCCCCAGCATTTT
V: TRBV19
D: .
J: TRBJ1-5
size: .

CDR3: CASSFYITGTSYELYF
DNA: TGTGCCAGCAGCTTTTATATAACCGGGACCAGCTACGAGCTGTACTTC
V: TRBV5-5
D: .
J: TRBJ2-7
size: .

CDR3: CASSSEPQWGIFSSYNSPLHF
DNA: TGTGCCAGCAGCTCCGAACCTCAGTGGGGTATATTTTCCTCCTATAATTCACCCCTCCACTTT
V: TRBV5-6
D: .
J: TRBJ1-6
size: .

CDR3: CAWSYQGTQPQHF
DNA: TGTGCCTGGAGTTATCAGGGCACCCAGCCCCAGCATTTT
V: TRBV30
D: .
J: TRBJ1-5
size: .

CDR3: CASSYSVEGREQYF
DNA: TGTGCCAGCAGTTACTCGGTGGAGGGTCGGGAGCAGTACTTC
V: TRBV6-5
D: .
J: TRBJ2-7
size: .

CDR3: CASSLLQGGGTEAFF
DNA: TGTGCCAGCAGCTTGTTACAGGGTGGGGGGACTGAAGCTTTCTTT
V: TRBV5-4
D: .
J: TRBJ1-1
size: .

CDR3: CSVLRWGTGGPQRTDTQYF
DNA: TGCAGCGTTCTAAGGTGGGGGACAGGGGGTCCTCAACGAACAGATACGCAGTATTTT
V: TRBV29-1
D: TRBD1
J: TRBJ2-3
size: few

CDR3: CASSLGGGSYEQYF
DNA: TGTGCCAGCAGCTTAGGTGGAGGTTCCTACGAGCAGTACTTC
V: TRBV11-1
D: .
J: TRBJ2-7
size: .

CDR3: CSVSDTSATEAFF
DNA: TGCAGCGTTTCGGACACCTCGGCCACTGAAGCTTTCTTT
V: TRBV29-1
D: .
J: TRBJ1-1
size: few

CDR3: CAIKDVIQETQYF
DNA: TGTGCCATCAAGGATGTGATTCAAGAGACCCAGTACTTC
V: TRBV10-3
D: .
J: TRBJ2-5
size: .

CDR3: CSVQGASGANVLTF
DNA: TGCAGCGTACAGGGGGCCTCTGGGGCCAACGTCCTGACTTTC
V: TRBV29-1
D: TRBD1
J: TRBJ2-6
size: medium-sized

CDR3: CASSTSAYTTDTQYF
DNA: TGTGCCAGTAGTACATCCGCCTATACCACAGATACGCAGTATTTT
V: TRBV19
D: .
J: TRBJ2-3
size: .

CDR3: CSAREGATQAFF
DNA: TGCAGTGCTAGGGAGGGGGCCACACAAGCTTTCTTT
V: TRBV20-1
D: TRBD1
J: TRBJ1-1
size: .

CDR3: CAISTLTGGASEAFF
DNA: TGTGCCATCAGCACCCTGACAGGGGGCGCAAGTGAAGCTTTCTTT
V: TRBV10-3
D: TRBD1
J: TRBJ1-1
size: .

CDR3: CSASPRRGLSYEQYF
DNA: TGCAGTGCTAGTCCCCGGCGGGGGCTTTCCTACGAGCAGTACTTC
V: TRBV20-1
D: .
J: TRBJ2-7
size: few

CDR3: CATRHRQGVGGEQFF
DNA: TGTGCCACCAGACACCGACAGGGGGTGGGGGGTGAGCAGTTCTTC
V: TRBV15
D: TRBD1
J: TRBJ2-1
size: .

CDR3: CSASLFGQEGQPQHF
DNA: TGCAGTGCTAGTCTCTTCGGACAGGAAGGGCAGCCCCAGCATTTT
V: TRBV20-1
D: TRBD1
J: TRBJ1-5
size: once

CDR3: CASSELGTVYNEQFF
DNA: TGTGCCAGCAGCGAACTCGGGACGGTCTACAATGAGCAGTTCTTC
V: TRBV7-6
D: .
J: TRBJ2-1
size: .

CDR3: CASSLAWRALNSGNTIYF
DNA: TGTGCCAGCAGCTTGGCCTGGAGGGCCCTAAACTCTGGAAACACCATATATTTT
V: TRBV5-6
D: .
J: TRBJ1-3
size: few

CDR3: CASSSPTGGYYGYTF
DNA: TGTGCCAGCAGCTCGCCGACAGGGGGCTACTATGGCTACACCTTC
V: TRBV5-8
D: TRBD1
J: TRBJ1-2
size: .

CDR3: CASSLQGAYEQYF
DNA: TGTGCCAGCAGTTTGCAGGGTGCATACGAGCAGTACTTC
V: TRBV12-3/TRBV12-4
D: .
J: TRBJ2-7
size: .

CDR3: CASSLHGASYEQYF
DNA: TGTGCCAGCAGCTTACACGGCGCCTCCTACGAGCAGTACTTC
V: TRBV12-3/TRBV12-4
D: .
J: TRBJ2-7
size: few

CDR3: CAWTIRGFGSPLHF
DNA: TGTGCCTGGACGATTCGGGGGTTTGGTTCACCCCTCCACTTT
V: TRBV30
D: .
J: TRBJ1-6
size: few

CDR3: CAISLHGGGSGGNYEQYF
DNA: TGTGCCATCAGTTTACACGGAGGGGGCAGCGGGGGGAACTACGAGCAGTACTTC
V: TRBV10-3
D: TRBD2
J: TRBJ2-7
size: once

CDR3: CASSYSAGGYGANVLTF
DNA: TGTGCCAGCAGTTACTCCGCGGGAGGGTACGGGGCCAACGTCCTGACTTTC
V: TRBV6-5
D: TRBD2
J: TRBJ2-6
size: few